Below are 4 T cell receptor beta chains sequenced from a single sample in a study of Tregs in tolerant kidney transplant recipients. Their recognized antigens are unknown. Produced via immunoSEQ multiplex PCR; TCRdb's table is partial and in-frame only. The data contain tens of thousands of clones, nearly 97% of them singletons. The sequencing sample was made of Tregs from blood cultured with allogeneic cells. Receptor source: a human donor in good health.

Notes on this clone: Compared with germline, one end of the junction differs, possibly owing to a read error. This sequence joins TRBV18 and TRBJ2-5; D assignment may be TRBD1 or TRBD2 (5 bases each). CDR3 length equals 15 residues. Germline CDR1 KGHSH, CDR2 LQKENI. The DNA for the CDR3 is TGTGCCAGTTCACCAAATTGGGGGAGCGGAGAGACCCAGTACTTC. Amino acids: CASSPNWGSGETQYF.

The V gene is TRBV6-5, the J gene TRBJ1-6; D may be TRBD1 (5 bases). Trimming shortened V by 2 bases and J by 5 bases, and 10 bases separated the two germline ends. CDR3 size: 15 residues. CDR1 is MNHEY, CDR2 SVGAGI, per germline. Here the CDR3 DNA reads TGTGCCAGCAGTTACCGGGGCTATAATAATTCACCCCTCCACTTT. Protein: CASSYRGYNNSPLHF.

The V call is TRBV5-1, the J call TRBJ2-7; tentative D call: TRBD1 (5 bases). The V end was cut by 5 bases, the J end by 3 bases, with 15 bases between. In germline, CDR1 is SGHRS, CDR2 YFSETQ. CDR3 size: 14 residues. The DNA of the CDR3 is TGCGCCAGCAGTTTTAAAAAGACAGACTACGAGCAGTACTTC. Translating it yields CASSFKKTDYEQYF.

The chain has TRBV27 and TRBJ2-1; 10 bases match TRBD2. The J segment lost 1 base and the V segment lost 6 bases, leaving 3 bases of the junction unmatched. Looked up from germline, CDR1 is MNHEY and CDR2 is SMNVEV (reference sequence). This CDR3 has 15 amino acids. For the CDR3, the DNA is TGTGCCAGCAGCCTTAGCGGGAGGTCCTACAATGAGCAGTTCTTC. Protein: CASSLSGRSYNEQFF.